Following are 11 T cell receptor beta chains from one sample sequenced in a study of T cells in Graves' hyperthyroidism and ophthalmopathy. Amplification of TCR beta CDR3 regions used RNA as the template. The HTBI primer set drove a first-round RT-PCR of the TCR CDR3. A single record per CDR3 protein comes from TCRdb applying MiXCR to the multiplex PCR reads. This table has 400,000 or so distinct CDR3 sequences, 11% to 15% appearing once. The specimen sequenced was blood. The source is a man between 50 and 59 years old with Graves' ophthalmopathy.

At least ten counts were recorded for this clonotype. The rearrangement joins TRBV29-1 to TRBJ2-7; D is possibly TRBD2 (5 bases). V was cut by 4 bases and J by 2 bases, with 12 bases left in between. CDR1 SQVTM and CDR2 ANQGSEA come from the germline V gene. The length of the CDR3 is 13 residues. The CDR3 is CSVGGGPTYEQYF. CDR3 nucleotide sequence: TGCAGCGTTGGTGGAGGCCCTACCTACGAGCAGTACTTC.

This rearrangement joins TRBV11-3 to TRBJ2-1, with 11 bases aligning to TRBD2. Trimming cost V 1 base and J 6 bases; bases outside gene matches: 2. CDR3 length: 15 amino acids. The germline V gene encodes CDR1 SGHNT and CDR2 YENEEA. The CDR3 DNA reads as TGTGCCAGCAGCTTAGGACTAGCGGGGTGCAATGAGCAGTTCTTC. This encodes CASSLGLAGCNEQFF.

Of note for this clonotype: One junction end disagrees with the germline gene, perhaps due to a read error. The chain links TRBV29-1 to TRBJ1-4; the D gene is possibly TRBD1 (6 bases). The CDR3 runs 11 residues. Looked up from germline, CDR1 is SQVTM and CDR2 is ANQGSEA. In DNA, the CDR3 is TGCAGCGGTGAAACAGGGGAAAAACTGTTTTTT. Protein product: CSGETGEKLFF. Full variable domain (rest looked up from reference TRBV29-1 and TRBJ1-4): SAVISQKPSRDICQRGTSLTIQCQVDSQVTMMFWYRQQPGQSLTLIATANQGSEATYESGFVIDKFPISRPNLTFSTLTVSNMSPEDSSIYLCSGETGEKLFFGSGTQLSVL.

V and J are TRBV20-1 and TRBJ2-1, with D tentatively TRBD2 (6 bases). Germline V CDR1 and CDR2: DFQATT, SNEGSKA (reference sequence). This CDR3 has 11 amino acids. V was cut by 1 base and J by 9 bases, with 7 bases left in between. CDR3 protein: CSARGDSEQFF. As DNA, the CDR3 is TGCAGTGCTAGAGGGGACTCTGAGCAGTTCTTC.

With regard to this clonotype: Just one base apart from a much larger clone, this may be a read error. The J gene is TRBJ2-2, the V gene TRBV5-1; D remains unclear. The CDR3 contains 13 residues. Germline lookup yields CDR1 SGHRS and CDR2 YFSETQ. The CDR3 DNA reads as TGCGCCGGCAGCTTTCTGGTTGACGGGGAGCTGTTTTTT. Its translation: CAGSFLVDGELFF.

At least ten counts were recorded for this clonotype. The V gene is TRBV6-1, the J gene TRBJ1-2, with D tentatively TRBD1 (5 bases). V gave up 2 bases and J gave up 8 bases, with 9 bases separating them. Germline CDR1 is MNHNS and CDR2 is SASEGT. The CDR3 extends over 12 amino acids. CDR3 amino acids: CASSEQGGGYTF. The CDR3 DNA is TGTGCCAGCAGTGAACAGGGAGGCGGCTACACCTTC.

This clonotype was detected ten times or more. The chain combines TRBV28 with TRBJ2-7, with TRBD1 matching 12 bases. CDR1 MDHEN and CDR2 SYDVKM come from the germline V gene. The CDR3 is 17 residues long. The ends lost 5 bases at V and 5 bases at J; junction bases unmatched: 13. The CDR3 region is CASSPWTGTGGAHEQYF. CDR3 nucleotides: TGTGCCAGCAGTCCTTGGACCGGGACAGGGGGCGCCCACGAGCAGTACTTC.

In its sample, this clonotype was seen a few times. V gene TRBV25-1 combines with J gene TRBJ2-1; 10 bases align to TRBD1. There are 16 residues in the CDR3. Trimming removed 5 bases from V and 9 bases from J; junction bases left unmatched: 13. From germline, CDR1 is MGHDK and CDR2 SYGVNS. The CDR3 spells CASSSAPGQGETEQFF. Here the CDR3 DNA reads TGTGCCAGCAGTTCCGCCCCCGGACAGGGGGAGACTGAGCAGTTCTTC.

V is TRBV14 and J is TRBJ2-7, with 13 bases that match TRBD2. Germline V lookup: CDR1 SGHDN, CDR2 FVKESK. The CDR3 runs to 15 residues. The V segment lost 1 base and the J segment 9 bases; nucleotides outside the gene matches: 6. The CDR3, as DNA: TGTGCCAGCAGCCAAGCGCGACTAGCGGGAGGAAGGCAGTACTTC. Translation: CASSQARLAGGRQYF. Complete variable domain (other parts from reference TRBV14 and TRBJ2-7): EAGVTQFPSHSVIEKGQTVTLRCDPISGHDNLYWYRRVMGKEIKFLLHFVKESKQDESGMPNNRFLAERTGGTYSTLKVQPAELEDSGVYFCASSQARLAGGRQYFGPGTRLTVT.

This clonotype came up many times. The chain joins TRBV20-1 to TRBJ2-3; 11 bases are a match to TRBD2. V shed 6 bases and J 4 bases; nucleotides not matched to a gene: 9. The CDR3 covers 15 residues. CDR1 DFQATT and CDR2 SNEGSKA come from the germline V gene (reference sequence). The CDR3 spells CSASSLAGGPDTQYF. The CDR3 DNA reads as TGCAGTGCCTCCTCGCTAGCGGGAGGCCCAGATACGCAGTATTTT.

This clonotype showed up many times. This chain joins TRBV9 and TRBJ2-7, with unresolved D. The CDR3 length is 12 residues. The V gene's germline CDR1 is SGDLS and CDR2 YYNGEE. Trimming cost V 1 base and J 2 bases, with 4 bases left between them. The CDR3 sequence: CASSVNPYEQYF. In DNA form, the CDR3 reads TGTGCCAGCAGCGTAAACCCCTACGAGCAGTACTTC. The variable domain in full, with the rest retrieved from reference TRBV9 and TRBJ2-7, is DSGVTQTPKHLITATGQRVTLRCSPRSGDLSVYWYQQSLDQGLQFLIQYYNGEERAKGNILERFSAQQFPDLHSELNLSSLELGDSALYFCASSVNPYEQYFGPGTRLTVT.